Sequencing of this TCR beta chain was carried out in a study of blood T cell repertoires in COVID-19. About the research overall: Acute and convalescent COVID-19 specimens originated in the United States, Italy and Spain. T cells, B-cell-depleted T cells, or PBMCs provided the cDNA or gDNA that served as material.

Authors' processing steps: Counts of nucleated cells, estimated from reference gene primer amplification, were obtained. Assay used: immunoSEQ multiplex PCR; TCRdb lists only in-frame clones, some missing. Clonal size and the V and J genes are those of that table, whereas D and trimming came from the DNA. The sample has more than 90,000 clones, about nine tenths seen once; the top ten hold 4.5%. V was pared by 4 bases and J by 7 bases, with 8 bases of the junction left unmatched. CDR1 is MNHEY and CDR2 is SVGEGT in the germline V gene. The CDR3 consists of 16 residues. The clonotype originates from a man aged 35 to 55 with acute or convalescent COVID-19. The chain employs TRBV6-2 or TRBV6-3 and TRBJ2-3; 13 bases match TRBD2. Sequenced material: peripheral blood. The CDR3 region is CASSSLGLAGTNTQYF. The CDR3, as DNA: TGTGCCAGCAGTTCCCTGGGACTAGCGGGGACGAATACGCAGTATTTT.